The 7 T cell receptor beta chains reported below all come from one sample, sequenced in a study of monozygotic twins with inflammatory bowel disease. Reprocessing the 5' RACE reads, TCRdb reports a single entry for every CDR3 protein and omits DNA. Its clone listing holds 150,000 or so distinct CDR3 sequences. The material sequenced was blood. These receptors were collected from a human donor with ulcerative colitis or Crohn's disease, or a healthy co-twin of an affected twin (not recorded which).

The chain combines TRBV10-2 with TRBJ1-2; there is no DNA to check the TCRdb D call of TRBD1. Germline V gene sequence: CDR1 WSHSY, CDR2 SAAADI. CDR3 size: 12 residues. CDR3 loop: CASRDRGYGYTF.

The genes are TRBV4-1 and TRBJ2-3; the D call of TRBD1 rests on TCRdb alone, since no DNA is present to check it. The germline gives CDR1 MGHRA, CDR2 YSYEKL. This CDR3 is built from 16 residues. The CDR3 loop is CASSLRDREFTDTQYF.

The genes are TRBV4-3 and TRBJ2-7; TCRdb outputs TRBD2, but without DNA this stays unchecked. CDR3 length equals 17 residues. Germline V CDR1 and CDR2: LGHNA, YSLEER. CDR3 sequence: CASSQDILAGGSYEQYF.

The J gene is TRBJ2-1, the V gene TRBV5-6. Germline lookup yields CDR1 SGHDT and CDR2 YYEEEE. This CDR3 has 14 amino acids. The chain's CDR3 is CASSLGKAYNEQFF.

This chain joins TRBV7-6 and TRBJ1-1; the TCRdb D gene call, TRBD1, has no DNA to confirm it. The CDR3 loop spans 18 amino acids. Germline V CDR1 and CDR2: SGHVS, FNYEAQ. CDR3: CASSSSGTGRGRNTEAFF.

CDR3: CASSPLAGVSNEQFF. The chain links TRBV18 to TRBJ2-1; TCRdb's assignment of TRBD2 cannot be checked, as there is no DNA. The CDR3 has 15 amino acids. The germline CDR1 and CDR2 sequences are KGHSH and LQKENI.

CDR3 protein: CASSPRGESSYNEQFF. The chain joins TRBV5-1 to TRBJ2-1; TCRdb picks TRBD1, but there is no DNA to check that call. The CDR3 totals 16 residues. Germline CDR1 is SGHRS and CDR2 is YFSETQ.